This T cell receptor (beta chain) comes out of a study of T cell responses to AZD1222 COVID-19 vaccine. In the study overall: Second doses were pooled across both intervals (about 4 or about 12 weeks).

This clone has a single count. The antigen is not known. Whole-study results and caveats: There were mostly white British donors and more females than males, and clonal diversity was possibly underestimated.

Here immunoSEQ multiplex PCR was the method, and the copy in TCRdb shows in-frame clones only, minus some. The sample carries about 120,000 clones, approximately 90% recorded once. This sequence was found in an adult in good health. Material: peripheral blood, obtained on day 0 of AZD1222 vaccination.

CDR3 sequence (DNA): TGTGCCAGCAGCTCTGGACTAGCGGGATGGGGGTACAATGAGCAGTTCTTC. This encodes CASSSGLAGWGYNEQFF. The rearrangement joins TRBV3-1 (or the pseudogene TRBV3-2) to TRBJ2-1; 12 nucleotides align to TRBD2. The CDR3 runs to 17 residues. V lost 5 bases, J lost 4 bases, and 9 bases stayed unmatched. Germline V gene lookup returns CDR1 LGHDT and CDR2 YNNKEL (reference sequence).